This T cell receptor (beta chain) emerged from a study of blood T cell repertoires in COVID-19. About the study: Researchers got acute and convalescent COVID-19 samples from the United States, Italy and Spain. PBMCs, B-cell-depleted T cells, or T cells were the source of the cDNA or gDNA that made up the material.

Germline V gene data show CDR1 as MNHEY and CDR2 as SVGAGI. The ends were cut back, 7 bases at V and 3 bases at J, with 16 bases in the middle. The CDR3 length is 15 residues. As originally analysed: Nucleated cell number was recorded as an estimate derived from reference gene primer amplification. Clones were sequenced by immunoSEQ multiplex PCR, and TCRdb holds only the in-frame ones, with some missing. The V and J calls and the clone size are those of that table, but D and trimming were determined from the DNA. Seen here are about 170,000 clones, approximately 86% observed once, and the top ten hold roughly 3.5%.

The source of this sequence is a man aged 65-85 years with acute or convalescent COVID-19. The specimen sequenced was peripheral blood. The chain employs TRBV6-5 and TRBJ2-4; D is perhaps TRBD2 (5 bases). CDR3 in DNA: TGTGCCAGCAATCTGGCCCCAGGAGGCAAAAACATTCAGTACTTC. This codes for CASNLAPGGKNIQYF.